The clone carrying this TCR beta chain has a count of ten or more. These data belong to a study of blood T cells in healthy people across ages. PCR was performed a second time for about 6 to 12 cycles using a sample-barcoded 5' primer and a J-beta primer mix. Every sample gave at least 2.5 million paired-end reads containing CDR3. TCRdb reprocessed the 5' RACE reads via MiXCR and lists one record per CDR3 protein. This table holds around 650,000 distinct CDR3 sequences, roughly 32% found once. The CDR3 has 15 amino acids. Trimming cost V 4 bases and J 4 bases, with 15 bases left between them. The V gene's germline CDR1 is SGHRS and CDR2 YFSETQ.

This TCR derives from a woman aged 80 or over in good health. This sequence joins TRBV5-1 and TRBJ2-1, with D perhaps being TRBD1 or TRBD2 (5 bases each). The sequenced sample was blood. The CDR3 sequence: CASSADGTDYNEQFF. The CDR3 bases are TGCGCCAGCAGCGCGGACGGGACGGATTACAATGAGCAGTTCTTC.